This is a list of T cell receptor beta chains from one sample in a study of T cell responses to AZD1222 COVID-19 vaccine. TCRdb's table, derived via immunoSEQ multiplex PCR, lists solely in-frame clones and lacks some. The sample lists around 140,000 clones, over 90% seen once, with more than 4.5% in the top ten. This material consisted of peripheral blood, taken on day 0 of AZD1222 vaccination. The receptors come from an adult in good health. The CDR3 runs from the conserved cysteine through the conserved F or W. A D gene is named only where the DNA matches it firmly. Where a row states a size, it is once, few, many or the class of an expanded clone; other rows omit it.

v_gene	len	j_gene	abundance	d_gene	CDR3aa	CDR3nt
TRBV9	13	TRBJ1-1	NA	TRBD1	CASSVEQGAEAFF	TGTGCCAGCAGCGTAGAACAGGGGGCTGAAGCTTTCTTT
TRBV6-1	16	TRBJ1-3	NA	NA	CASSEDGAFSGNTIYF	TGTGCCAGCAGTGAAGATGGGGCCTTCTCTGGAAACACCATATATTTT
TRBV15	16	TRBJ1-5	NA	TRBD1	CATSRDGQGDIWPQHF	TGTGCCACCAGCAGAGATGGACAGGGGGATATTTGGCCCCAGCATTTT
TRBV30	12	TRBJ1-2	NA	NA	CAWSYSNYGYTF	TGTGCCTGGAGTTATAGCAACTATGGCTACACCTTC
TRBV21-1	14	TRBJ1-1	NA	NA	CASSKRGKDTEAFF	TGTGCCAGCAGCAAGAGAGGGAAGGACACTGAAGCTTTCTTT
TRBV19	14	TRBJ1-2	once	TRBD1	CASSMDGTGVGYTF	TGTGCCAGTAGTATGGACGGGACAGGGGTTGGCTACACCTTC
TRBV7-2	14	TRBJ1-1	NA	TRBD1	CASSSGGKGAEAFF	TGTGCCAGCAGCTCAGGGGGGAAAGGGGCTGAAGCTTTCTTT
TRBV4-2	16	TRBJ1-1	NA	NA	CASSQDLFGGKDEAFF	TGTGCCAGCAGCCAAGATCTATTCGGGGGAAAGGATGAAGCTTTCTTT
TRBV27	20	TRBJ2-1	NA	TRBD2	CASSLRVAVGIAGGNNEQFF	TGTGCCAGCAGTTTAAGGGTGGCGGTCGGTATAGCGGGAGGCAACAATGAGCAGTTCTTC
TRBV5-1	13	TRBJ2-7	NA	NA	CASSPRTDYEQYF	TGCGCCAGCAGCCCCCGGACAGACTACGAGCAGTACTTC
TRBV28	15	TRBJ1-2	NA	TRBD1	CASRTPGTGVYGYTF	TGTGCCAGCCGGACTCCCGGGACAGGGGTCTATGGCTACACCTTC
TRBV29-1	12	TRBJ2-1	NA	NA	CSVVGVRYEQFF	TGCAGCGTTGTCGGGGTCCGGTATGAGCAGTTCTTC
TRBV30	15	TRBJ2-1	once	TRBD1	CAWSRRDRAGNEQFF	TGTGCCTGGTCTCGCCGGGACAGGGCGGGCAATGAGCAGTTCTTC
TRBV6-5	15	TRBJ1-2	NA	NA	CASSYPGGGDYGYTF	TGTGCCAGCAGTTACCCTGGGGGCGGGGACTATGGCTACACCTTC
TRBV2	14	TRBJ1-5	NA	TRBD1	CASSEPGTGQPQHF	TGTGCCAGCAGTGAACCAGGGACAGGTCAGCCCCAGCATTTT
TRBV11-3	13	TRBJ2-7	NA	NA	CASSFGDTYEQYF	TGTGCCAGCAGCTTTGGGGATACCTACGAGCAGTACTTC
TRBV28	14	TRBJ1-5	NA	NA	CASLPPYSNQPQHF	TGTGCCAGCCTCCCCCCGTATAGCAATCAGCCCCAGCATTTT
TRBV13	18	TRBJ1-3	NA	NA	CASSRNLEDGFSGNTIYF	TGTGCCAGCAGCCGTAATTTAGAGGACGGCTTCTCTGGAAACACCATATATTTT
TRBV12-3/TRBV12-4	13	TRBJ1-1	NA	NA	CASSSRGWTEAFF	TGTGCCAGCAGTTCCAGGGGCTGGACTGAAGCTTTCTTT
TRBV6-2/TRBV6-3	14	TRBJ2-7	few	NA	CASSDAHGGYEQYF	TGTGCCAGCAGTGACGCTCACGGCGGGTACGAGCAGTACTTC
TRBV6-5	13	TRBJ2-7	NA	TRBD1	CASSKPTGDEQYF	TGTGCCAGCAGTAAGCCTACAGGGGACGAGCAGTACTTC
TRBV6-4	14	TRBJ1-6	NA	NA	CASSDSEGNSPLHF	TGTGCCAGCAGTGACTCGGAGGGTAATTCACCCCTCCACTTT
TRBV25-1	11	TRBJ2-7	NA	NA	CASSSGVEQYF	TGTGCCAGCAGTTCAGGGGTCGAGCAGTACTTC
TRBV6-1	16	TRBJ1-4	NA	NA	CASSEVGGATNEKLFF	TGTGCCAGCAGTGAAGTTGGGGGGGCAACTAATGAAAAACTGTTTTTT
TRBV27	15	TRBJ2-7	NA	TRBD1	CASRLTGGFSYEQYF	TGTGCCAGCAGATTGACAGGGGGGTTCTCCTACGAGCAGTACTTC
TRBV6-5	13	TRBJ1-1	NA	TRBD1	CASRNYGTGGAFF	TGTGCCAGCAGAAATTACGGGACAGGGGGAGCTTTCTTT
TRBV10-3	14	TRBJ1-3	NA	NA	CAISGDPAGNTIYF	TGTGCCATCAGTGGGGATCCGGCGGGAAACACCATATATTTT
TRBV28	11	TRBJ1-2	once	NA	CASSSNPDYTF	TGTGCCAGCAGTTCAAACCCTGACTACACCTTC
TRBV9	13	TRBJ2-7	NA	TRBD1	CASSVATGGEQYF	TGTGCCAGCAGCGTAGCTACAGGGGGCGAGCAGTACTTC
TRBV5-1	14	TRBJ1-2	NA	NA	CASSLESGVYGYTF	TGCGCCAGCAGCTTGGAGTCAGGGGTCTATGGCTACACCTTC
TRBV7-2	11	TRBJ2-1	NA	NA	CASSPYEEQFF	TGTGCCAGCAGCCCATATGAGGAGCAGTTCTTC
TRBV4-1	14	TRBJ2-7	NA	NA	CASSRSDRSYEQYF	TGCGCCAGCAGCCGGTCGGACAGATCCTACGAGCAGTACTTC
TRBV2	15	TRBJ1-5	NA	TRBD1	CASKLDRVFDQPQHF	TGTGCCAGCAAATTGGACAGGGTTTTCGATCAGCCCCAGCATTTT
TRBV19	14	TRBJ2-7	NA	TRBD2	CASSLAGPPYEQYF	TGTGCCAGTAGCTTAGCGGGACCCCCCTACGAGCAGTACTTC
TRBV3-1/TRBV3-2	12	TRBJ1-1	NA	NA	CASSQDGGQALF	TGTGCCAGCAGCCAAGACGGTGGCCAGGCCCTCTTT
TRBV25-1	14	TRBJ2-7	NA	NA	CASSEFPPSYEQYF	TGTGCCAGCAGTGAATTCCCACCTAGCTACGAGCAGTACTTC
TRBV30	12	TRBJ2-7	NA	TRBD2	CAWLTSGEIQYF	TGTGCCTGGCTGACTAGCGGAGAAATCCAGTACTTC
TRBV6-5	13	TRBJ2-5	NA	NA	CASRQEPEETQYF	TGTGCCAGTAGACAGGAGCCAGAAGAGACCCAGTACTTC
TRBV27	20	TRBJ1-4	NA	TRBD1	CASSLAPYRGRGTANEKLFF	TGTGCCAGCAGTTTAGCCCCCTACAGGGGAAGGGGTACAGCTAATGAAAAACTGTTTTTT
TRBV28	15	TRBJ2-7	NA	TRBD2	CASSPRGSGSSEQYF	TGTGCCAGCAGTCCTCGGGGTAGCGGGAGTTCTGAGCAGTACTTC
TRBV11-3	17	TRBJ2-2	NA	NA	CASSLGGGIQNTGELFF	TGTGCCAGCAGCTTAGGGGGCGGGATACAGAACACCGGGGAGCTGTTTTTT
TRBV14	12	TRBJ2-5	NA	NA	CASSPGGETQYF	TGTGCCAGCAGTCCGGGGGGCGAGACCCAGTACTTC
TRBV19	14	TRBJ1-2	NA	NA	CASTPGGGHDGYTF	TGTGCCAGTACCCCTGGTGGGGGGCACGATGGCTACACCTTC
TRBV7-2	12	TRBJ1-1	NA	NA	CASSPRGTEAFF	TGTGCCAGCAGCCCTCGTGGCACTGAAGCTTTCTTT
TRBV7-9	14	TRBJ1-2	NA	TRBD1	CASSPPGTVYGYTF	TGTGCCAGCAGCCCTCCCGGGACAGTCTATGGCTACACCTTC
TRBV28	14	TRBJ2-7	NA	TRBD1	CASRRDRPSYEQYF	TGTGCCAGCAGAAGGGACAGGCCTTCCTACGAGCAGTACTTC
TRBV6-6	14	TRBJ1-1	NA	NA	CASSAQQRNTEAFF	TGTGCCAGCAGCGCCCAGCAGAGGAACACTGAAGCTTTCTTT
TRBV19	14	TRBJ2-5	NA	NA	CASSTRDTQETQYF	TGTGCCAGTAGTACCCGGGACACCCAAGAGACCCAGTACTTC
TRBV19	15	TRBJ2-6	NA	NA	CASSITASGANVLTF	TGTGCCAGTAGTATAACGGCCTCTGGGGCCAACGTCCTGACTTTC
TRBV9	15	TRBJ1-1	once	NA	CASSPGGAYNTEAFF	TGTGCCAGCAGCCCCGGAGGGGCGTACAACACTGAAGCTTTCTTT
TRBV27	13	TRBJ2-7	NA	NA	CASSPPSSYEQYF	TGTGCCAGCAGTCCCCCGAGCTCCTACGAGCAGTACTTC
TRBV28	12	TRBJ1-1	NA	NA	CATLPRTDEAFF	TGTGCCACCTTACCGAGGACAGACGAAGCTTTCTTT